A single sample gave rise to the 22 T cell receptor beta chains below, sequenced in a study of brain T cells in children with intractable seizures (dated by TCRdb to the early 2020s). Preparation of the library involved the immunoSEQ multiplex PCR assay. Entries here come from immuneACCESS through TCRdb and include only in-frame sequences with V and J called. Some clones fail to appear in such tables; in the studies checked, an unresolved V gene covers under half of the shortfall, and the cause of the remainder is unknown. The sample table lists tens of thousands of clones, approximately 90% of them with a count of one. The ten most abundant clones make up around 24% of the sample. The time point label on this specimen signifies: resected brain tissue, or blood drawn just prior to surgery. The sequences come from peripheral blood, collected at surgery. These receptors were taken from a girl aged 2 to 9 with Rasmussen encephalitis and intractable seizures.

V and J are TRBV21-1 and TRBJ2-2. TRBV21-1 is termed a pseudogene. The CDR3 has 16 residues. In DNA form, the CDR3 reads TGTGCCAGCAGCCCTCCGGGGCAGGGTTCAACCGGGGAGCTGTTTTTT. Amino acid sequence: CASSPPGQGSTGELFF.

The gene calls are TRBV7-2 and TRBJ2-4; possibly TRBD2 for D (6 bases). V lost 7 bases to trimming and J lost 1 base, with 14 bases between them. The CDR3 contains 15 residues. From germline, CDR1 is SGHTA and CDR2 FQGNSA. The CDR3 spells CASTPGGAAKNIQYF. CDR3 coding DNA: TGTGCCAGCACCCCCGGAGGGGCCGCCAAAAACATTCAGTACTTC.

The chain has TRBV6-5 and TRBJ2-7, with D unresolved. Between the trimmed V and J ends, which lost 4 bases and 0 bases, there was a span of 7 bases. CDR1 is MNHEY, CDR2 SVGAGI, per germline. CDR3 size: 13 residues. CDR3 nucleotide sequence: TGTGCCAGCAGTTCCCAGAGCTCCTACGAGCAGTACTTC. Encoded protein: CASSSQSSYEQYF.

The chain combines TRBV4-1 with TRBJ1-6; a weak D match, TRBD1 (5 bases). In germline, CDR1 is MGHRA, CDR2 YSYEKL. The CDR3 loop spans 16 amino acids. The V end was cut by 1 base, the J end by 7 bases, with 14 bases between. The CDR3 reads CASSQGGTGPNSPLHF. As DNA, the CDR3 is TGCGCCAGCAGCCAAGGGGGGACGGGTCCGAATTCACCCCTCCACTTT.

V gene TRBV4-2 combines with J gene TRBJ2-2; TRBD2 matches 10 bases. The J segment lost 1 base and the V segment lost 1 base, leaving 9 bases of the junction unmatched. The germline gives CDR1 LGHNA, CDR2 YNFKEQ. This CDR3 has 19 amino acids. The CDR3, as DNA: TGTGCCAGCAGCCAAGGTTCATCGCTAGCGGGGGTGAACACCGGGGAGCTGTTTTTT. Its protein product is CASSQGSSLAGVNTGELFF.

Many counts were recorded for this clone. This chain connects TRBV27 to TRBJ2-3; 11 nucleotides line up with TRBD2. From germline, CDR1 is MNHEY and CDR2 SMNVEV (reference sequence). This CDR3 region has 16 residues. V lost 6 bases and J lost 5; bases outside the gene matches: 10. The CDR3, as DNA: TGTGCCAGCAGCCTTAGCGGGGGGGCCGGAATAGATACGCAGTATTTT. It yields the protein CASSLSGGAGIDTQYF.

V and J are TRBV7-3 and TRBJ2-6; D remains unclear. From germline, CDR1 is SGHTA and CDR2 FQGTGA. The CDR3 has 14 amino acids. Trimming took off 2 bases at V and 0 bases at J, with 2 bases between the two ends. This CDR3 is CASSLASGANVLTF. The CDR3 DNA reads TGTGCCAGCAGCTTAGCCTCTGGGGCCAACGTCCTGACTTTC.

V is TRBV27 and J is TRBJ1-5; the D is unclear. Trimming shortened V by 2 bases and J by 1 base, and 3 bases separated the two germline ends. There are 13 residues in the CDR3. The germline V gene encodes CDR1 MNHEY and CDR2 SMNVEV (reference sequence). The CDR3 region has the DNA TGTGCCAGCAGTTTAACCAGCAATCAGCCCCAGCATTTT. Protein sequence: CASSLTSNQPQHF.

The chain carries TRBV15 and TRBJ2-7; the D gene is possibly TRBD1 (6 bases). Between the trimmed V and J ends, which lost 1 base and 2 bases, there was a span of 12 bases. The CDR3 is made up of 15 amino acids. CDR1 and CDR2 from the germline V gene are LNHNV and YYDKDF (reference sequence). The CDR3 is CATSRGDRMTYEQYF. CDR3 DNA: TGTGCCACCAGCAGAGGAGACAGGATGACCTACGAGCAGTACTTC.

This rearrangement joins TRBV24-1 to TRBJ1-2, with 10 bases lining up with TRBD1. The CDR3 has 14 residues. Germline-derived CDR1 and CDR2 are KGHDR and SFDVKD. V trimming: 4 bases; J trimming: 7 bases; junction bases outside the gene matches: 5. The CDR3 region has the DNA TGTGCCACCAGTGACCCAGGGACAGGGGCTGGCTACACCTTC. Protein sequence: CATSDPGTGAGYTF.

The genes are TRBV3-1 (or the pseudogene TRBV3-2) and TRBJ2-3; maybe TRBD1 (6 bases). Germline lookup yields CDR1 LGHDT and CDR2 YNNKEL (reference sequence). The CDR3 spans 14 residues. Between the trimmed V and J ends, which lost 1 base and 5 bases, there was a span of 10 bases. In DNA form, the CDR3 reads TGTGCCAGCAGCCAAGTTGTCAGGGGAGATACGCAGTATTTT. Its protein is CASSQVVRGDTQYF.

The chain carries TRBV2 and TRBJ2-3; 7 bases match TRBD2. The CDR3 contains 16 residues. The junction had 14 bases not matched to a gene; V was cut back by 8 bases and J by 3 bases. The germline CDR1 and CDR2 sequences are SNHLY and FYNNEI. CDR3: CASGGESGMRTDTQYF. Written as DNA, the CDR3 is TGTGCCAGCGGAGGGGAGAGCGGGATGAGAACAGATACGCAGTATTTT.

CDR3 sequence (DNA): TGTGCCAGCAGCTTAAAGGCAAGGTATCGCGGGGGCAATGAGCAGTTCTTC. Translated, it gives CASSLKARYRGGNEQFF. This chain connects TRBV7-2 to TRBJ2-1; the match to TRBD2 covers 7 bases. V lost 2 bases and J lost 6; bases outside the gene matches: 13. The CDR3 covers 17 residues. Germline V lookup: CDR1 SGHTA, CDR2 FQGNSA.

The CDR3, as DNA: TGCGCCAGCAGCTGGGGCGGGGGTGAGCAGTTCTTC. As protein: CASSWGGGEQFF. This rearrangement joins TRBV5-1 to TRBJ2-1; 7 nucleotides line up with TRBD2. The ends lost 3 bases at V and 9 bases at J; junction bases unmatched: 3. The CDR3 contains 12 residues. Germline V gene lookup returns CDR1 SGHRS and CDR2 YFSETQ.

This clone was picked up a small number of times. J is TRBJ1-1 and V is TRBV6-5; D remains ambiguous. V lost 6 bases to trimming and J lost 0 bases, with 8 bases between them. This CDR3 is built from 13 residues. Germline CDR1 reads MNHEY; CDR2 reads SVGAGI. CDR3 protein: CASSSVMNTEAFF. The CDR3 DNA reads TGTGCCAGCAGCTCTGTCATGAACACTGAAGCTTTCTTT.

The V and J genes are TRBV6-6 and TRBJ2-2, with TRBD1 as a possible D gene (6 bases). V shed 5 bases and J shed 1 base, with 11 bases lying between them. The CDR3 is made up of 15 amino acids. From germline, CDR1 is MNHNY and CDR2 SVGAGI (reference sequence). CDR3 sequence: CASSILTGNTGELFF. In DNA form, the CDR3 reads TGTGCCAGCAGTATTCTGACAGGGAACACCGGGGAGCTGTTTTTT.

The chain employs TRBV13 and TRBJ1-3; tentative D call: TRBD1 (6 bases). Germline-derived CDR1 and CDR2 are PRHDT and FYEKMQ (reference sequence). The CDR3 length is 15 residues. The V gene lost 5 bases and the J gene lost 0 bases, with 11 bases spanning the gap. The DNA of the CDR3 is TGTGCCAGCAGCATTGGGGACAACTCTGGAAACACCATATATTTT. Protein sequence: CASSIGDNSGNTIYF.

V gene TRBV2 combines with J gene TRBJ2-4, with a tentative D call TRBD2 (5 bases). Germline V gene data show CDR1 as SNHLY and CDR2 as FYNNEI. V was pared by 7 bases and J by 1 base, with 14 bases between. The CDR3 loop spans 15 amino acids. Here the CDR3 reads CASKVETGAKNIQYF. The CDR3 nucleotides read TGTGCCAGCAAGGTCGAGACGGGGGCCAAAAACATTCAGTACTTC. Using reference TRBV2 and TRBJ2-4 for the parts outside the CDR3, the full variable domain is EPEVTQTPSHQVTQMGQEVILRCVPISNHLYFYWYRQILGQKVEFLVSFYNNEISEKSEIFDDQFSVERPDGSNFTLKIRSTKLEDSAMYFCASKVETGAKNIQYFGAGTRLSVL.

The V and J genes are TRBV5-6 and TRBJ2-3, with TRBD2 identical over 9 bases. This CDR3 has 16 residues. The germline V gene has CDR1 SGHDT and CDR2 YYEEEE. J was trimmed by 4 bases and V by 0 bases; bases with no gene match: 6. The CDR3 spells CASSLEGGGRADTQYF. The CDR3 nucleotides are TGTGCCAGCAGCTTGGAAGGTGGCGGGAGGGCAGATACGCAGTATTTT.

V gene TRBV6-5 combines with J gene TRBJ1-5; D perhaps matches TRBD1 (6 bases). Germline V CDR1 and CDR2: MNHEY, SVGAGI. CDR3 length equals 13 residues. Trimming removed 6 bases from V and 7 bases from J, with 13 bases in between. The CDR3 sequence: CASRENRAQPQHF. For the CDR3, the DNA is TGTGCCAGCAGGGAGAACAGGGCCCAGCCCCAGCATTTT.

This rearrangement joins TRBV7-2 to TRBJ1-4, with D maybe TRBD1 (5 bases). This CDR3 spans 15 amino acids. Germline V gives CDR1 SGHTA, CDR2 FQGNSA. V was cut by 5 bases and J by 2 bases, with 12 bases left in between. CDR3 region: CASSRGGGTNEKLFF. In DNA form, the CDR3 reads TGTGCCAGCAGCCGCGGCGGGGGTACTAATGAAAAACTGTTTTTT.

CDR3 DNA sequence: TGTGCCAGCAGCTTAGCTACTTTTGGTGTGGAGACCCAGTACTTC. It encodes CASSLATFGVETQYF. V and J are TRBV11-2 and TRBJ2-5; D uncertain. V lost 1 base to trimming and J lost 5 bases, with 14 bases between them. Germline V gene lookup returns CDR1 SGHAT and CDR2 FQNNGV. This CDR3 region has 15 residues.